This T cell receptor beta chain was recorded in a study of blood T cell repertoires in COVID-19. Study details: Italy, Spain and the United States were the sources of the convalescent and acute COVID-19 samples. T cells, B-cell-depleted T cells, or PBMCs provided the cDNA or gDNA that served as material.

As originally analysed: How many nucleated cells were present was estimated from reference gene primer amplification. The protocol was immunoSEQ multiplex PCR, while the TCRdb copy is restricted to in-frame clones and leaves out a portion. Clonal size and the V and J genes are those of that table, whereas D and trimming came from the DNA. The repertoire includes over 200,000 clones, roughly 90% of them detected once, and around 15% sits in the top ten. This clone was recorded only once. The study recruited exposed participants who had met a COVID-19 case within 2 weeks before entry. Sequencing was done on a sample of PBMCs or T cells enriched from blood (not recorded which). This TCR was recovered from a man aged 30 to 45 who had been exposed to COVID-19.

CDR3 nucleotide sequence: TGTGCCAGCAGCTTACTAGCGGGGAGGGACGAGCAGTACTTC. Translated: CASSLLAGRDEQYF. The rearrangement uses TRBV6-5 and TRBJ2-7, with TRBD2 matching over 10 bases. The germline V gene has CDR1 MNHEY and CDR2 SVGAGI. The J segment lost 5 bases and the V segment lost 6 bases, leaving 7 bases of the junction unmatched. CDR3 length equals 14 residues.